This T cell receptor (beta chain) came from a study of cytomegalovirus exposure and HLA in healthy donors. Germline trimming cut 3 bases from V and 5 bases from J; bases unmatched to any gene: 7. CDR3 size: 14 residues. The germline V gene has CDR1 SGHDT and CDR2 YYEEEE. The PCR used 60 Vbeta and 13 Jbeta primers. Sequencing used immunoSEQ multiplex PCR; TCRdb keeps in-frame clones, though not all of them. This table holds around 120,000 clones, around 84% found once. Sequenced material: PBMCs. The V call is TRBV5-6, the J call TRBJ2-5, with 7 bases lining up with TRBD2. The origin of this receptor is a woman in her 40s in good health and CMV-seronegative. The CDR3 nucleotides are TGTGCCAGCAGCTGGGGAGGGGTGGGGGAGACCCAGTACTTC. Translation gives CASSWGGVGETQYF.